These 8 T cell receptor beta chains were sequenced from one sample in a study of identical twins. TCRdb independently ran MiXCR on the 5' RACE reads; one entry per CDR3 protein. Of approximately 700,000 distinct CDR3 sequences in the sample, around 6% were seen once. Material: naive T cells sorted from blood. Receptors were obtained from a man aged 18 to 29 in good health.

This clonotype has a count of ten or more. The genes are TRBV5-4 and TRBJ2-3; maybe TRBD2 (5 bases). Trimming cost V 0 bases and J 4 bases, with 12 bases left between them. This CDR3 spans 15 amino acids. Per germline, CDR1 SGHNT and CDR2 YYREEE (reference sequence). CDR3 sequence: CASSLESSWADTQYF. In DNA form, the CDR3 reads TGTGCCAGCAGCTTGGAGTCTAGCTGGGCAGATACGCAGTATTTT.

This clonotype was detected ten times or more. The chain is built from TRBV29-1 and TRBJ2-3, with a tentative D call TRBD2 (7 bases). The germline gives CDR1 SQVTM, CDR2 ANQGSEA. This CDR3 spans 15 amino acids. The V end was cut by 5 bases, the J end by 3 bases, with 18 bases between. The CDR3 is CSVLPQGGNTDTQYF. The CDR3 DNA sequence: TGCAGCGTTCTTCCACAGGGAGGGAATACAGATACGCAGTATTTT.

This clonotype was counted at least ten times. The V gene is TRBV15, the J gene TRBJ2-7, with 10 bases identical to TRBD1. The CDR3 is 15 residues long. V gave up 0 bases and J gave up 2 bases; unmatched junction bases: 1. Germline assignment: CDR1 LNHNV and CDR2 YYDKDF (reference sequence). The CDR3 protein is CATSRDGQGAYEQYF. The CDR3 bases are TGTGCCACCAGCAGAGACGGACAGGGGGCCTACGAGCAGTACTTC.

The chain employs TRBV20-1 and TRBJ2-5; tentative D call: TRBD2 (5 bases). The CDR3 extends over 15 amino acids. V was clipped by 3 bases and J by 0 bases, with 14 bases between them. Germline V gene sequence: CDR1 DFQATT, CDR2 SNEGSKA (reference sequence). The chain's CDR3 is CSASHSPGNQETQYF. In DNA, the CDR3 is TGCAGTGCTAGCCACAGCCCGGGGAACCAAGAGACCCAGTACTTC.

This clonotype was recorded many times. The J gene is TRBJ2-3, the V gene TRBV7-3, with 7 bases aligning to TRBD2. The ends lost 4 bases at V and 4 bases at J; junction bases unmatched: 5. Germline CDR1 and CDR2: SGHTA and FQGTGA. The CDR3 spans 14 residues. CDR3 protein: CASSSFGGSDTQYF. For the CDR3, the DNA is TGTGCCAGCAGCTCCTTCGGGGGGTCAGATACGCAGTATTTT. The full variable domain, its missing parts supplied by reference TRBV7-3 and TRBJ2-3, is GAGVSQTPSNKVTEKGKYVELRCDPISGHTALYWYRQSLGQGPEFLIYFQGTGAADDSGLPNDRFFAVRPEGSVSTLKIQRTERGDSAVYLCASSSFGGSDTQYFGPGTRLTVL.

This clonotype was observed many times. CDR3: CASSLRQGKGLEKNIQYF. The CDR3 region has the DNA TGCGCCAGCAGCTTGCGGCAGGGGAAGGGTTTGGAGAAAAACATTCAGTACTTC. The chain joins TRBV5-1 to TRBJ2-4, with D possibly being TRBD1 (6 bases). This CDR3 has 18 amino acids. Germline V gene data show CDR1 as SGHRS and CDR2 as YFSETQ. V lost 1 base and J lost 4, with 21 bases in between.

This clonotype was observed a handful of times. The chain links TRBV5-1 to TRBJ2-3; D is undetermined. V lost 2 bases, J lost 0 bases, and 10 bases lay in between. The CDR3 has 15 residues. Germline V gene data show CDR1 as SGHRS and CDR2 as YFSETQ. The CDR3 coding sequence is TGCGCCAGCAGCTTCCCGCCTTCTAGCACAGATACGCAGTATTTT. It specifies CASSFPPSSTDTQYF.

This clonotype was recorded many times. This sequence joins TRBV29-1 and TRBJ2-2; TRBD2 might be the D (5 bases). This CDR3 contains 12 residues. Trimming pared 1 base from V and 10 bases from J, leaving 10 bases between. Looked up from germline, CDR1 is SQVTM and CDR2 is ANQGSEA. CDR3 nucleotides: TGCAGCGTTGAAGGACGGGGAGAGGAGCTGTTTTTT. It specifies CSVEGRGEELFF.